Below, 32 T cell receptor beta chains from the same sample are listed, as sequenced in a study of PD-1 blockade in classical Hodgkin lymphoma. Some clones are missing from TCRdb's copy, which holds only in-frame ones; the method was immunoSEQ multiplex PCR. The table includes over 20,000 clones, 71% detected once. Every single patient, without exception, relapsed after autologous stem cell transplantation, and brentuximab vedotin exposure varied. The sequencing here drew on peripheral blood mononuclear cells (PBMCs), taken at baseline. These receptors were collected from a human donor with classical Hodgkin lymphoma.

The chain is built from TRBV12-5 and TRBJ2-1; D is unresolved. Germline lookup yields CDR1 LGHNT and CDR2 FRNRAP. The CDR3 totals 11 residues. Trimming cost V 3 bases and J 7 bases, with 4 bases left between them. The CDR3 sequence is CASGFINEQFF. CDR3 in DNA: TGTGCTAGTGGTTTTATTAATGAGCAGTTCTTC. The variable domain in full, completed from reference TRBV12-5 and TRBJ2-1, reads DARVTQTPRHKVTEMGQEVTMRCQPILGHNTVFWYRQTMMQGLELLAYFRNRAPLDDSGMPKDRFSAEMPDATLATLKIQPSEPRDSAVYFCASGFINEQFFGPGTRLTVL.

By proportion, this clone is medium-sized. This chain joins TRBV7-8 and TRBJ2-5; possible D gene TRBD1, 6 bases. The length of the CDR3 is 15 residues. V was cut by 4 bases and J by 0 bases, with 12 bases left in between. Germline V gene data show CDR1 as SGHVS and CDR2 as FQNEAQ. CDR3 nucleotide sequence: TGTGCCAGCAGCTCGGTGGACAGCAACCAAGAGACCCAGTACTTC. It yields the protein CASSSVDSNQETQYF.

The chain carries TRBV7-9 and TRBJ1-2; 7 bases are shared with TRBD1. The CDR3 sequence is 13 residues long. V trimming: 6 bases; J trimming: 8 bases; junction bases outside the gene matches: 9. Germline CDR1 SEHNR, CDR2 FQNEAQ (reference sequence). CDR3 sequence (DNA): TGTGCCAGCAGAACTACCGGGACAGACGGCTACACCTTC. Protein sequence: CASRTTGTDGYTF.

The V gene is TRBV9, the J gene TRBJ2-7; perhaps TRBD2 as D (6 bases). Germline-derived CDR1 and CDR2 are SGDLS and YYNGEE. Trimming removed 0 bases from V and 4 bases from J, with 11 bases in between. This CDR3 spans 14 amino acids. CDR3 region: CASSVDLAWYEQYF. The CDR3 coding sequence is TGTGCCAGCAGCGTAGATCTAGCGTGGTACGAGCAGTACTTC. The full variable domain, in which reference TRBV9 and TRBJ2-7 provide the parts outside the CDR3, is DSGVTQTPKHLITATGQRVTLRCSPRSGDLSVYWYQQSLDQGLQFLIQYYNGEERAKGNILERFSAQQFPDLHSELNLSSLELGDSALYFCASSVDLAWYEQYFGPGTRLTVT.

This chain connects TRBV2 to TRBJ1-1; no clear D. CDR1 SNHLY and CDR2 FYNNEI come from the germline V gene. This CDR3 has 11 amino acids. Between the trimmed V and J ends, which lost 6 bases and 0 bases, there was a span of 2 bases. The CDR3 loop reads CASRVNTEAFF. CDR3 nucleotide sequence: TGTGCCAGCAGAGTGAACACTGAAGCTTTCTTT.

V is TRBV19 and J is TRBJ2-3; 8 bases agree with TRBD2. The CDR3 extends over 17 amino acids. From germline, CDR1 is LNHDA and CDR2 SQIVND (reference sequence). Trimming cost V 3 bases and J 0 bases; bases outside gene matches: 8. This CDR3 reads CASSILGIAGSTDTQYF. In DNA, the CDR3 is TGTGCCAGTAGTATTCTGGGAATAGCGGGGAGCACAGATACGCAGTATTTT.

This clone came up once. The chain joins TRBV5-1 to TRBJ1-5; D uncertain. From germline, CDR1 is SGHRS and CDR2 YFSETQ. The CDR3 loop spans 13 amino acids. The V end lost 1 base, the J end lost 4 bases, and 6 bases lay between the germline ends. The CDR3 DNA reads TGCGCCAGCAGCTTGAAAGGGAATCAGCCCCAGCATTTT. Its translation: CASSLKGNQPQHF.

The chain combines TRBV7-2 with TRBJ2-5; 8 positions match TRBD2. The germline gives CDR1 SGHTA, CDR2 FQGNSA. The CDR3 sequence is 19 residues long. Trimming removed 0 bases from V and 2 bases from J; junction bases left unmatched: 14. The CDR3 here is CASSLAWSGRRGRQETQYF. The CDR3 coding sequence is TGTGCCAGCAGCTTAGCGTGGAGCGGGAGACGGGGGAGGCAAGAGACCCAGTACTTC.

The rearrangement uses TRBV11-2 and TRBJ2-5, with D possibly TRBD1 on 6 matching bases. CDR3 length: 13 residues. Germline values: CDR1 SGHAT, CDR2 FQNNGV. With 1 base removed from V and 4 bases from J, the gap between germline ends came to 7 bases. This CDR3 is CASSLVTGETQYF. As DNA, the CDR3 is TGTGCCAGCAGCTTAGTGACAGGAGAGACCCAGTACTTC. Using reference TRBV11-2 and TRBJ2-5 for the parts outside the CDR3, the full variable domain is EAGVAQSPRYKIIEKRQSVAFWCNPISGHATLYWYQQILGQGPKLLIQFQNNGVVDDSQLPKDRFSAERLKGVDSTLKIQPAKLEDSAVYLCASSLVTGETQYFGPGTRLLVL.

This chain uses TRBV9 with TRBJ2-2; no clear D. Between the trimmed V and J ends, which lost 0 bases and 5 bases, there was a span of 5 bases. This CDR3 contains 13 residues. CDR1 is SGDLS, CDR2 YYNGEE, per germline. The CDR3 reads CASSVASTGELFF. In DNA form, the CDR3 reads TGTGCCAGCAGCGTAGCAAGTACCGGGGAGCTGTTTTTT.

In this sample, this clone turned up a few times. This chain joins TRBV5-1 and TRBJ2-1, with unresolved D. Trimming left V 0 bases short and J 0 bases short, with 7 bases between. The germline V gene has CDR1 SGHRS and CDR2 YFSETQ. The CDR3 covers 15 residues. The CDR3, as DNA: TGCGCCAGCAGCTTGGGAGCTAGCTCCTACAATGAGCAGTTCTTC. It is translated as CASSLGASSYNEQFF.

The chain uses TRBV27 and TRBJ2-3; D remains unclear. Germline V gene sequence: CDR1 MNHEY, CDR2 SMNVEV (reference sequence). Trimming left V 2 bases short and J 0 bases short, with 3 bases between. There are 13 residues in the CDR3. The CDR3 reads CASSLVSTDTQYF. CDR3 nucleotide sequence: TGTGCCAGCAGTTTAGTGAGCACAGATACGCAGTATTTT.

This chain uses TRBV27 with TRBJ2-1, with 11 bases aligning to TRBD2. CDR3 size: 12 residues. CDR1 MNHEY and CDR2 SMNVEV come from the germline V gene (reference sequence). Trimming at V came to 4 bases and at J to 13 bases, leaving 3 bases not matched to a gene. The CDR3 is CASSSLAGVQFF. The CDR3 nucleotides read TGTGCCAGCAGTTCACTAGCGGGGGTCCAGTTCTTC.

The chain combines TRBV7-8 with TRBJ1-3, with 8 bases that match TRBD1. V trimming: 2 bases; J trimming: 0 bases; junction bases outside the gene matches: 9. This CDR3 region has 18 residues. Germline assignment: CDR1 SGHVS and CDR2 FQNEAQ. The CDR3 DNA sequence: TGTGCCAGCAGCTTACTAGGACAGGGAGGGACCTCTGGAAACACCATATATTTT. Translating it yields CASSLLGQGGTSGNTIYF.

The genes are TRBV6-5 and TRBJ1-5, with D uncertain. Per the germline V gene, CDR1 is MNHEY and CDR2 is SVGAGI. The CDR3 is 13 residues long. V gave up 4 bases and J gave up 5 bases, with 9 bases separating them. CDR3 in DNA: TGTGCCAGCAGTTCAGGAGGGTATCAGCCCCAGCATTTT. Its protein product is CASSSGGYQPQHF.

The gene calls are TRBV5-1 and TRBJ2-3, with TRBD2 as a possible D gene (5 bases). The CDR3 has 16 residues. The germline V and J ends were trimmed by 0 bases and 1 base, with 12 bases remaining between them. The germline V gene encodes CDR1 SGHRS and CDR2 YFSETQ. In DNA form, the CDR3 reads TGCGCCAGCAGCTTGGCGGGAATGGGAGGCACAGATACGCAGTATTTT. Its protein is CASSLAGMGGTDTQYF.

The chain combines TRBV29-1 with TRBJ2-7, with 7 nucleotides matching TRBD1. The CDR3 is 11 residues long. V was pared by 7 bases and J by 5 bases, with 5 bases of the junction left unmatched. Germline values: CDR1 SQVTM, CDR2 ANQGSEA. CDR3 nucleotides: TGCAGCGCCGGGACAGTCAACGAGCAGTACTTC. It specifies CSAGTVNEQYF.

A few counts support this clone. The J gene is TRBJ1-2, the V gene TRBV27, with D perhaps matching TRBD1 (6 bases). V lost 6 bases and J 4 bases, leaving 15 bases between the germline ends. The CDR3 consists of 14 residues. Germline V lookup: CDR1 MNHEY, CDR2 SMNVEV (reference sequence). The CDR3 loop reads CASRDTGRGYGYTF. CDR3 nucleotide sequence: TGTGCCAGCAGGGACACAGGGCGGGGCTATGGCTACACCTTC.

The chain is built from TRBV28 and TRBJ2-5; 14 bases fit TRBD2. CDR1 is MDHEN, CDR2 SYDVKM, per germline. The CDR3 consists of 17 residues. The junction had 7 bases not matched to a gene; V was cut back by 6 bases and J by 1 base. The CDR3 reads CASSMTSGGDSQETQYF. CDR3 in DNA: TGTGCCAGCAGCATGACTAGCGGGGGGGATTCCCAAGAGACCCAGTACTTC.

This clone turned up a few times. This chain joins TRBV7-2 and TRBJ2-5; D gene unclear. The CDR3 runs to 14 residues. Germline loops: CDR1 SGHTA, CDR2 FQGNSA. V was pared by 5 bases and J by 1 base, with 11 bases between. CDR3 region: CASSKFTIQETQYF. The CDR3 bases are TGTGCCAGCAGCAAATTCACAATCCAAGAGACCCAGTACTTC.

The genes are TRBV6-6 and TRBJ2-5, with D possibly being TRBD1 (6 bases). The CDR3 is made up of 15 amino acids. Germline values: CDR1 MNHNY, CDR2 SVGAGI (reference sequence). V was trimmed by 5 bases and J by 5 bases, leaving 18 bases between them. The CDR3 is CASSPQGSFLETQYF. The CDR3 DNA reads as TGTGCCAGCAGTCCCCAGGGGAGCTTTTTGGAGACCCAGTACTTC.

This chain uses TRBV2 with TRBJ2-1; D might be TRBD2 (6 bases). This CDR3 contains 15 residues. CDR1 is SNHLY and CDR2 is FYNNEI in the germline V gene. V gave up 5 bases and J gave up 2 bases, with 13 bases separating them. The CDR3 region has the DNA TGTGCCAGCAGTCCGTCGCGGGGAGCCTACAATGAGCAGTTCTTC. The encoded protein is CASSPSRGAYNEQFF.

The chain combines TRBV29-1 with TRBJ1-3, with D unresolved. Trimming removed 7 bases at V and 4 bases at J, with 14 bases between. CDR3 size: 13 residues. Germline CDR1 SQVTM, CDR2 ANQGSEA. This chain's CDR3 is CSGTLGAGNTIYF. The CDR3 DNA follows: TGCAGCGGCACCCTCGGAGCAGGAAACACCATATATTTT.

This clone was counted only a few times. CDR3 sequence: CASSGHSGQPQHF. The CDR3 nucleotides are TGTGCCAGTAGTGGGCATTCAGGTCAGCCCCAGCATTTT. The V gene is TRBV19, the J gene TRBJ1-5, with D hard to call. The CDR3 length is 13 residues. Germline CDR1 is LNHDA and CDR2 is SQIVND (reference sequence). The V end was cut by 5 bases, the J end by 6 bases, with 11 bases between.

The chain recombines TRBV10-3 with TRBJ1-3; a weak D match, TRBD1 (6 bases). The CDR3 consists of 16 residues. V was pared by 2 bases and J by 0 bases, with 11 bases between. Germline CDR1 and CDR2: ENHRY and SYGVKD. Written as DNA, the CDR3 is TGTGCCATCAGTGAGACAGGGCGCAGCTCTGGAAACACCATATATTTT. It yields the protein CAISETGRSSGNTIYF.

This clone was seen a single time. The chain has TRBV6-5 and TRBJ1-6; tentative D call: TRBD1 (5 bases). CDR1 MNHEY and CDR2 SVGAGI come from the germline V gene. This CDR3 region has 12 residues. V lost 6 bases to trimming and J lost 10 bases, with 10 bases between them. The CDR3 reads CASSPGLSPLHF. DNA of the CDR3: TGTGCCAGCAGCCCAGGGTTGTCACCCCTCCACTTT.

The V and J genes are TRBV19 and TRBJ1-5; D remains unclear. Trimming shortened V by 5 bases and J by 6 bases, and 8 bases separated the two germline ends. The CDR3 contains 12 residues. The germline V gene has CDR1 LNHDA and CDR2 SQIVND (reference sequence). CDR3 bases: TGTGCCAGTAGTGACATTCGTCAGCCCCAGCATTTT. Residues: CASSDIRQPQHF.

The rearrangement links TRBV7-9 to TRBJ2-1; D may be TRBD1 or TRBD2 (6 bases each). CDR1 and CDR2 (germline): SEHNR, FQNEAQ (reference sequence). Trimming removed 0 bases at V and 6 bases at J, with 18 bases between. There are 17 residues in the CDR3. The chain's CDR3 is CASSLARGDLLGNEQFF. The CDR3 region has the DNA TGTGCCAGCAGCTTAGCAAGGGGGGACCTCCTTGGCAATGAGCAGTTCTTC. Full variable domain (outside the CDR3, taken from reference TRBV7-9 and TRBJ2-1): DTGVSQNPRHKITKRGQNVTFRCDPISEHNRLYWYRQTLGQGPEFLTYFQNEAQLEKSRLLSDRFSAERPKGSFSTLEIQRTEQGDSAMYLCASSLARGDLLGNEQFFGPGTRLTVL.

This chain uses TRBV11-2 with TRBJ2-1; D may be TRBD2 (7 bases). The CDR3 runs 14 residues. V was shortened by 10 bases and J by 7 bases, with 20 bases between the two germline ends. The V gene's germline CDR1 is SGHAT and CDR2 FQNNGV. The CDR3 DNA follows: TGTGCCACCAAATTCGGGGGGCCGAGAAATGAGCAGTTCTTC. Translation: CATKFGGPRNEQFF.

This clone is a singleton in its sample. The chain recombines TRBV18 with TRBJ1-2; possibly TRBD1 for D (6 bases). In germline, CDR1 is KGHSH, CDR2 LQKENI. Trimming shortened V by 4 bases and J by 2 bases, and 8 bases separated the two germline ends. The CDR3 covers 13 residues. The CDR3 DNA sequence: TGTGCCAGCTCACACAGGGAGAACTATGGCTACACCTTC. Amino acid sequence: CASSHRENYGYTF.

This clone has a handful of counts. Here the CDR3 DNA reads TGTGCCAGCAGCTCGCCGGGACCCCGGTGGGCGCAGTATTTT. Protein: CASSSPGPRWAQYF. This chain joins TRBV7-2 and TRBJ2-3; D possibly uses TRBD1 or TRBD2 (5 bases each). The germline V and J ends were trimmed by 4 bases and 10 bases, with 18 bases remaining between them. The germline CDR1 and CDR2 sequences are SGHTA and FQGNSA. The CDR3 sequence is 14 residues long.

The chain couples TRBV28 to TRBJ2-5, with 7 positions matching TRBD1. J gave up 8 bases and V 6 bases, and 15 bases lay outside the gene matches. Germline V gene lookup returns CDR1 MDHEN and CDR2 SYDVKM. The CDR3 covers 15 residues. CDR3 amino acids: CASRPPGTETTTQYF. DNA of the CDR3: TGTGCCAGCAGACCACCCGGGACAGAGACTACCACCCAGTACTTC.